These 2 T cell receptor beta chains came from one sample sequenced in a study of Graves' ophthalmopathy and Graves' hyperthyroidism. Investigators amplified TCR beta CDR3 regions from RNA transcripts. HTBI primers primed a first-round RT-PCR, and a second-round multiplex PCR followed. TCRdb used MiXCR to reprocess the multiplex PCR reads, holding one entry per CDR3 protein. The profile covers some 350,000 distinct CDR3 sequences, with 17% appearing a single time and 2% to 3% taken by the ten largest. What was sequenced was peripheral blood. These receptors came from an adult woman with stable Graves' hyperthyroidism.

In its sample, this clonotype was seen many times. V is TRBV19 and J is TRBJ2-2; D is possibly TRBD1 (6 bases). Per germline, CDR1 LNHDA and CDR2 SQIVND (reference sequence). There are 15 residues in the CDR3. V was clipped by 6 bases and J by 1 base, with 12 bases between them. CDR3 residues: CASSRDRKNTGELFF. For the CDR3, the DNA is TGTGCCAGTAGCCGCGACAGGAAGAACACCGGGGAGCTGTTTTTT.

Ten or more counts support this clonotype. This chain joins TRBV6-1 and TRBJ2-7; D remains unclear. Between the trimmed V and J ends, which lost 8 bases and 5 bases, there was a span of 10 bases. CDR1 is MNHNS and CDR2 is SASEGT in the germline V gene. This CDR3 spans 11 amino acids. CDR3 sequence reads: CASQESDEQYF. CDR3 in DNA: TGTGCCAGCCAGGAGTCGGACGAGCAGTACTTC.